This T cell receptor beta chain stems from a study of control samples from healthy donors and cancer patients. The germline V gene encodes CDR1 SNHLY and CDR2 FYNNEI. CDR3 size: 14 residues. Trimming took off 4 bases at V and 1 base at J, with 10 bases between the two ends. This table comes from immunoSEQ multiplex PCR, and its TCRdb copy is limited to in-frame clones, with some not included. This table has over 150,000 clones, about 94% appearing once. Sequencing used PBMCs. The V call is TRBV2, the J call TRBJ1-1; D gene unclear. This sequence was found in a man between 60 and 75 years old with colorectal cancer. This chain's CDR3 is CASSARNPNTEAFF. As DNA, the CDR3 is TGTGCCAGCAGTGCCAGAAACCCGAACACTGAAGCTTTCTTT.